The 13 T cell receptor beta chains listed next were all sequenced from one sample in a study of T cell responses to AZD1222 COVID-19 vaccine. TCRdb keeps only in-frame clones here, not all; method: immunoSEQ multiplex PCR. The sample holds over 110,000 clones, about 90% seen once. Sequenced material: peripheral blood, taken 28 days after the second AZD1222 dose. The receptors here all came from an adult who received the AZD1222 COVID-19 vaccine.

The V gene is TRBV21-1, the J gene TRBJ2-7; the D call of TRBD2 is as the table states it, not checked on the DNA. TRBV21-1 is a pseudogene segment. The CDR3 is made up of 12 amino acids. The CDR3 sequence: CASSKERDEQYF. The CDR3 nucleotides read TGTGCCAGCAGCAAAGAGCGGGACGAGCAGTACTTC.

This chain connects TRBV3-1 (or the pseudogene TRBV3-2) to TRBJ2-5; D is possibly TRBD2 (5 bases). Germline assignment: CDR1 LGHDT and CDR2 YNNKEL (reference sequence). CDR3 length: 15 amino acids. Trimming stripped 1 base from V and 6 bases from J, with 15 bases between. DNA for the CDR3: TGTGCCAGCAGCCAAGGGGCGGGTCCCGGTAAGACCCAGTACTTC. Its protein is CASSQGAGPGKTQYF.

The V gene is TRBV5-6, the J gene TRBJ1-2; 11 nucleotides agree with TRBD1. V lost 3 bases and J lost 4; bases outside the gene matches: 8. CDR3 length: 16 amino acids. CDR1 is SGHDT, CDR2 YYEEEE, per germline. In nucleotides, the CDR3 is TGTGCCAGCAGCTCGGACAGGGGGCTTAGTAGCTATGGCTACACCTTC. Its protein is CASSSDRGLSSYGYTF.

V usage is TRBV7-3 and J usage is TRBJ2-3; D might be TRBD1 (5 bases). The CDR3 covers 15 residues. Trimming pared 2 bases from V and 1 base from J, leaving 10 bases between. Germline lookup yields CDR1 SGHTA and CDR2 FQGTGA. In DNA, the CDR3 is TGTGCCAGCAGCTTAGGGCTCAGGGGCACAGATACGCAGTATTTT. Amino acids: CASSLGLRGTDTQYF.

CDR3 nucleotides: TGTGCCAGCAGCTCGTCTGGGGTAGCGGGAACCTACGAGCAGTACTTC. This translates into CASSSSGVAGTYEQYF. V is TRBV7-9 and J is TRBJ2-7, with 8 bases matching TRBD2. The germline V gene has CDR1 SEHNR and CDR2 FQNEAQ (reference sequence). The V segment lost 4 bases and the J segment 2 bases; nucleotides outside the gene matches: 10. CDR3 length equals 16 residues. The full variable domain, rest sourced from reference TRBV7-9 and TRBJ2-7, is DTGVSQNPRHKITKRGQNVTFRCDPISEHNRLYWYRQTLGQGPEFLTYFQNEAQLEKSRLLSDRFSAERPKGSFSTLEIQRTEQGDSAMYLCASSSSGVAGTYEQYFGPGTRLTVT.

The CDR3 protein is CSVERQGSAYEQYF. CDR3 DNA sequence: TGCAGCGTTGAAAGACAGGGTAGTGCCTACGAGCAGTACTTC. This chain links TRBV29-1 with TRBJ2-7, with TRBD1 identical over 7 bases. The ends lost 2 bases at V and 2 bases at J; junction bases unmatched: 6. This CDR3 contains 14 residues. Germline V gives CDR1 SQVTM, CDR2 ANQGSEA.

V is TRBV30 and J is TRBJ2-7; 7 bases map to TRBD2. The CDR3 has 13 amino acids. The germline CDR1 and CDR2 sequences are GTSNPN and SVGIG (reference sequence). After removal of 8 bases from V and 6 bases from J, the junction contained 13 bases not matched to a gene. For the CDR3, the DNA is TGTGCCCGGCGAGCGGGATCGGCCGGCGAGCAGTACTTC. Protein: CARRAGSAGEQYF. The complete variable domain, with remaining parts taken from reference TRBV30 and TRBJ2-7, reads SQTIHQWPATLVQPVGSPLSLECTVEGTSNPNLYWYRQAAGRGLQLLFYSVGIGQISSEVPQNLSASRPQDRQFILSSKKLLLSDSGFYLCARRAGSAGEQYFGPGTRLTVT.

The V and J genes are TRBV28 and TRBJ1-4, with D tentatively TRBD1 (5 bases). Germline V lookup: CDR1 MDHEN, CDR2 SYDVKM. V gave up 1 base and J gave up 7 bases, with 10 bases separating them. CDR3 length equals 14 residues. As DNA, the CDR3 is TGTGCCAGCAGTTTATTCGGGGGTGGTGAAAAACTGTTTTTT. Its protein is CASSLFGGGEKLFF.

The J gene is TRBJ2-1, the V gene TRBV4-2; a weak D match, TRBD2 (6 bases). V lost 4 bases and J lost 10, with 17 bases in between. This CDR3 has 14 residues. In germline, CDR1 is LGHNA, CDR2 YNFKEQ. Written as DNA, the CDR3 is TGTGCCAGCAGCCCCCAGGAGGGAGCCTCGGAGCAGTTCTTC. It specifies CASSPQEGASEQFF.

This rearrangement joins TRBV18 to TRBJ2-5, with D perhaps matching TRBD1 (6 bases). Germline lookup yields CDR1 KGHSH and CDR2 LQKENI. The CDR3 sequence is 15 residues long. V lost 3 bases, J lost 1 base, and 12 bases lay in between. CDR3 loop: CASSPGQGSQETQYF. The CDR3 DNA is TGTGCCAGCTCACCGGGGCAGGGGAGCCAAGAGACCCAGTACTTC.

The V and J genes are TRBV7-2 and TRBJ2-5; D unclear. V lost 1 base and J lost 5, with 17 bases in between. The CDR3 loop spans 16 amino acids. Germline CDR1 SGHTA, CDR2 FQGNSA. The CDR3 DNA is TGTGCCAGCAGCTTAGATCCCGGAGCCCGTGGGGAGACCCAGTACTTC. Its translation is CASSLDPGARGETQYF.

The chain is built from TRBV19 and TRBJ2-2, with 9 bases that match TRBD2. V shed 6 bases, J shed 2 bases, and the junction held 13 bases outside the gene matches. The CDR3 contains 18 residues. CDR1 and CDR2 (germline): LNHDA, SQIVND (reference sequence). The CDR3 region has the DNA TGTGCCAGTAGCCCGACCCCACTAGCGGGCTTCAACACCGGGGAGCTGTTTTTT. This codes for CASSPTPLAGFNTGELFF.

CDR3 bases: TGTGCCAGCAGTGCGAGGACAGGGGAGGCTGAAAAACTGTTTTTT. This translates into CASSARTGEAEKLFF. The chain has TRBV2 and TRBJ1-4, with 9 bases that match TRBD1. J gave up 7 bases and V 4 bases, and 7 bases lay outside the gene matches. The CDR3 is made up of 15 amino acids. Germline values: CDR1 SNHLY, CDR2 FYNNEI.